The source of this TCR beta chain is a study of molecular identifiers for immune sequencing clone quantification. CDR3 size: 15 residues. CDR1 MGHRA and CDR2 YSYEKL come from the germline V gene. Trimming removed 4 bases from V and 3 bases from J, with 13 bases in between. In the sort, naive CD8 T cells were defined as CD8+CD4-CCR7+CD45RA+. Listed TCR primers, together with previously described methods, were used for the bulk TCR libraries. Each CDR3 protein gets one entry after TCRdb re-called the PCR reads with MiXCR. The top ten hold 0.7% to 0.95% of the sample, which has approximately 500,000 distinct CDR3 sequences, about a fifth seen once. As for this clonotype: A much larger clone sits a single nucleotide away, making a read error possible.

This receptor was taken from a human donor in good health. Some libraries in this study had Jurkat cell RNA spiked in. Sequencing input: naive CD8+ T cells from blood, with Jurkat cell RNA spiked in. This sample's subset: FACS-sorted CD8+CD4-CCR7+CD45RA+ naive T cells. The chain has TRBV4-1 and TRBJ1-5; maybe TRBD1 (5 bases). The CDR3 nucleotides are TGCGCCAGCAGCCCGGCCTACGGGGCCAATCAGCCCCAGCATTTT. Amino acids: CASSPAYGANQPQHF.